One sample yielded the 32 T cell receptor beta chains listed below, sequenced in a study of blood T cell repertoires in COVID-19. Assay used: immunoSEQ multiplex PCR; TCRdb lists only in-frame clones, some missing. The data show some 80,000 clones, with approximately 87% seen just once and 2.5% held by the top ten. Sequencing used peripheral blood. The receptors shown here come from a human donor in a cohort sampled during active COVID-19.

V is TRBV5-1 and J is TRBJ2-7; TRBD1 agrees at 10 bases. Germline CDR1 SGHRS, CDR2 YFSETQ. This CDR3 has 15 amino acids. The junction had 5 bases not matched to a gene; V was cut back by 3 bases and J by 2 bases. The DNA of the CDR3 is TGCGCCAGCAGCTCCGACAGGGGGCCTGCCTACGAGCAGTACTTC. Residues: CASSSDRGPAYEQYF.

The chain has TRBV4-3 and TRBJ1-2; tentative D call: TRBD1 (6 bases). Germline CDR1 is LGHNA and CDR2 is YSLEER. V lost 3 bases and J 0 bases, leaving 17 bases between the germline ends. The CDR3 runs to 17 residues. As DNA, the CDR3 is TGCGCCAGCAGCCAGGACCCTTGGGGGCAAGCTAACTATGGCTACACCTTC. This translates into CASSQDPWGQANYGYTF.

The gene calls are TRBV19 and TRBJ2-1, with D possibly matching TRBD2 (6 bases). The germline V and J ends were trimmed by 5 bases and 7 bases, with 18 bases remaining between them. CDR1 LNHDA and CDR2 SQIVND come from the germline V gene (reference sequence). CDR3 length: 15 amino acids. The CDR3 spells CASSQIAASANEQFF. CDR3 DNA sequence: TGTGCCAGTAGTCAAATAGCGGCTAGCGCGAATGAGCAGTTCTTC.

This chain uses TRBV7-9 with TRBJ2-2; 9 bases are shared with TRBD1. Germline V CDR1 and CDR2: SEHNR, FQNEAQ (reference sequence). The CDR3 runs 15 residues. The ends lost 5 bases at V and 5 bases at J; junction bases unmatched: 6. The CDR3 DNA sequence: TGTGCCAGCAGCGCCGACAGGGGGTGGACCGGGGAGCTGTTTTTT. Its translation: CASSADRGWTGELFF.

Note on this clone: A read error may produce the germline difference seen at one junction end. The J gene is TRBJ1-2, the V gene TRBV12-3 or TRBV12-4; the match to TRBD1 covers 11 bases. The CDR3 covers 13 residues. CDR3 DNA sequence: TGTGCCAGCAGTTCAAGGACAGGGGGCGAAACCATCTTC. As protein: CASSSRTGGETIF.

The chain recombines TRBV5-4 with TRBJ2-1; no clear D gene. Looked up from germline, CDR1 is SGHNT and CDR2 is YYREEE (reference sequence). This CDR3 is 12 amino acids long. Trimming pared 0 bases from V and 8 bases from J, leaving 6 bases between. CDR3 sequence: CASSLVGDEQFF. CDR3 coding DNA: TGTGCCAGCAGCTTGGTCGGAGATGAGCAGTTCTTC.

The rearrangement uses TRBV7-2 and TRBJ2-7, with D possibly matching TRBD2 (5 bases). The CDR3 sequence is 14 residues long. Germline CDR1 SGHTA, CDR2 FQGNSA. V dropped 1 base and J dropped 5 bases, with 12 bases sitting between them. The CDR3 bases are TGTGCCAGCAGCTTAGTAGGGCCGGGAAACGAGCAGTACTTC. It encodes CASSLVGPGNEQYF.

This clone has a handful of counts. The chain is built from TRBV19 and TRBJ1-1, with a weak D call TRBD1 (6 bases). The CDR3 is made up of 15 amino acids. V lost 7 bases and J lost 2, with 17 bases in between. From germline, CDR1 is LNHDA and CDR2 SQIVND (reference sequence). CDR3 nucleotide sequence: TGTGCCAGTACTCCTAAACCAGGGGTTAACACTGAAGCTTTCTTT. This gives the protein CASTPKPGVNTEAFF. The whole variable domain, filled in from reference TRBV19 and TRBJ1-1, reads DGGITQSPKYLFRKEGQNVTLSCEQNLNHDAMYWYRQDPGQGLRLIYYSQIVNDFQKGDIAEGYSVSREKKESFPLTVTSAQKNPTAFYLCASTPKPGVNTEAFFGQGTRLTVV.

This chain uses TRBV11-2 with TRBJ1-1, with TRBD1 as a possible D gene (5 bases). CDR1 SGHAT and CDR2 FQNNGV come from the germline V gene. The CDR3 sequence is 15 residues long. Trimming cost V 7 bases and J 1 base, with 16 bases left between them. Here the CDR3 reads CASITPGGGNTEAFF. CDR3 bases: TGTGCCAGCATCACCCCGGGGGGAGGGAACACTGAAGCTTTCTTT.

The chain joins TRBV14 to TRBJ2-5; D is possibly TRBD2 (6 bases). Trimming removed 0 bases at V and 5 bases at J, with 16 bases between. Germline-derived CDR1 and CDR2 are SGHDN and FVKESK. The CDR3 is 16 residues long. The chain's CDR3 is CASSQELRGAGETQYF. CDR3 DNA: TGTGCCAGCAGCCAAGAGCTGCGGGGAGCCGGGGAGACCCAGTACTTC.

The CDR3 protein is CASSPQGSLSSGGYNEQFF. The CDR3 DNA sequence: TGCGCCAGCAGCCCCCAGGGGAGCCTCTCTAGCGGGGGATACAATGAGCAGTTCTTC. The chain carries TRBV4-3 and TRBJ2-1, with 10 bases aligning to TRBD2. CDR1 and CDR2 from the germline V gene are LGHNA and YSLEER. V lost 4 bases and J lost 4; bases outside the gene matches: 16. The CDR3 runs to 19 residues.

A remark on this clone: Different DNA sequences within this sample yield the same CDR3. J is TRBJ2-2 and V is TRBV3-1 (or the pseudogene TRBV3-2), with D perhaps TRBD2 (7 bases). Germline V gives CDR1 LGHDT, CDR2 YNNKEL (reference sequence). Between the trimmed V and J ends, which lost 6 bases and 5 bases, there was a span of 16 bases. The CDR3 is made up of 15 amino acids. The CDR3 DNA sequence: TGTGCCAGCAGTCGAGGGGGGGCGAGGACCGGGGAGCTGTTTTTT. Its protein product is CASSRGGARTGELFF.

The chain employs TRBV4-1 and TRBJ2-1, with 7 bases lining up with TRBD2. The CDR3 has 15 residues. Germline-derived CDR1 and CDR2 are MGHRA and YSYEKL. The V segment lost 1 base and the J segment 3 bases; nucleotides outside the gene matches: 3. Written as DNA, the CDR3 is TGCGCCAGCAGCCAAGTGGGCGGGAGCTACAATGAGCAGTTCTTC. Encoded protein: CASSQVGGSYNEQFF.

This chain connects TRBV27 to TRBJ2-7; 10 nucleotides align to TRBD1. Germline lookup yields CDR1 MNHEY and CDR2 SMNVEV (reference sequence). The CDR3 has 18 residues. V lost 2 bases, J lost 1 base, and 11 bases stayed unmatched. CDR3 loop: CASSLRETGGAWSYEQYF. CDR3 nucleotides: TGTGCCAGCAGTTTACGTGAGACAGGGGGCGCATGGTCCTACGAGCAGTACTTC.

This chain links TRBV6-5 with TRBJ1-1, with D perhaps TRBD1 (6 bases). Trimming removed 2 bases at V and 8 bases at J, with 12 bases between. The CDR3 sequence is 13 residues long. The germline V gene encodes CDR1 MNHEY and CDR2 SVGAGI. The DNA for the CDR3 is TGTGCCAGCAGTTACGCGGCAGGGGAAGAAGCTTTCTTT. Translation: CASSYAAGEEAFF.

The chain employs TRBV28 and TRBJ1-3, with TRBD1 matching 8 bases. CDR1 is MDHEN and CDR2 is SYDVKM in the germline V gene. The CDR3 contains 15 residues. The trim removed 5 bases at V and 8 bases at J, leaving 11 bases unmatched. Written as DNA, the CDR3 is TGTGCCAGCAGTCCGTCTGGACAGGGAGGAGACACCATATATTTT. Its translation is CASSPSGQGGDTIYF.

This clone was observed a handful of times. The chain combines TRBV18 with TRBJ1-6, with 7 nucleotides matching TRBD1. The V segment lost 3 bases and the J segment 6 bases; nucleotides outside the gene matches: 8. This CDR3 has 16 amino acids. Germline-derived CDR1 and CDR2 are KGHSH and LQKENI. CDR3 amino acids: CASSPRERQGNSPLHF. The CDR3 nucleotides read TGTGCCAGCTCACCTCGCGAAAGACAGGGTAATTCACCCCTCCACTTT.

The chain has TRBV9 and TRBJ1-1; the D gene is possibly TRBD1 (6 bases). V gave up 0 bases and J gave up 5 bases, with 14 bases separating them. The length of the CDR3 is 15 residues. The germline V gene encodes CDR1 SGDLS and CDR2 YYNGEE. CDR3 sequence reads: CASSVGGDGTTEAFF. The CDR3 coding sequence is TGTGCCAGCAGCGTAGGGGGCGATGGGACAACTGAAGCTTTCTTT.

The chain carries TRBV6-2 or TRBV6-3 and TRBJ1-1; 7 nucleotides agree with TRBD1. The germline V gene has CDR1 MNHEY and CDR2 SVGEGT. The ends lost 3 bases at V and 1 base at J; junction bases unmatched: 5. This CDR3 has 15 residues. The CDR3 is CASSYLQGTNTEAFF. The CDR3 DNA sequence: TGTGCCAGCAGTTATTTACAGGGGACGAACACTGAAGCTTTCTTT.

This chain links TRBV25-1 with TRBJ2-7; TRBD1 matches at 7 bases. From germline, CDR1 is MGHDK and CDR2 SYGVNS. V shed 6 bases, J shed 0 bases, and the junction held 8 bases outside the gene matches. The length of the CDR3 is 15 residues. CDR3 region: CASSSDREPSYEQYF. As DNA, the CDR3 is TGTGCCAGCAGCTCCGACAGGGAACCCTCCTACGAGCAGTACTTC.

The CDR3 loop reads CASSQGATGYTF. CDR3 DNA sequence: TGTGCCAGCTCACAGGGGGCGACGGGCTACACCTTC. The V call is TRBV18, the J call TRBJ1-2; the match to TRBD1 covers 7 bases. Germline loops: CDR1 KGHSH, CDR2 LQKENI. The CDR3 has 12 amino acids. V trimming: 4 bases; J trimming: 8 bases; junction bases outside the gene matches: 4.

V is TRBV6-2 or TRBV6-3 and J is TRBJ1-1; D uncertain. CDR3 length: 14 residues. CDR1 and CDR2 (germline): MNHEY, SVGEGT. V dropped 5 bases and J dropped 7 bases, with 17 bases sitting between them. DNA for the CDR3: TGTGCCAGCAGTCGCATTACCGGCGGGGTTGAAGCTTTCTTT. This codes for CASSRITGGVEAFF.

In its sample, this clone was seen once. The chain carries TRBV4-3 and TRBJ2-1; D remains unclear. Trimming removed 2 bases at V and 2 bases at J, with 7 bases between. Germline lookup yields CDR1 LGHNA and CDR2 YSLEER. The length of the CDR3 is 14 residues. The chain's CDR3 is CASSQLYAYNEQFF. CDR3 bases: TGCGCCAGCAGCCAACTTTATGCCTACAATGAGCAGTTCTTC.

The chain links TRBV5-6 to TRBJ1-2; TRBD1 matches 8 bases. The CDR3 is 12 residues long. The J segment lost 8 bases and the V segment lost 4 bases, leaving 4 bases of the junction unmatched. Germline assignment: CDR1 SGHDT and CDR2 YYEEEE. This CDR3 reads CASSQYRGGYTF. As DNA, the CDR3 is TGTGCCAGCAGCCAATACAGGGGGGGCTACACCTTC. The whole variable domain, remainder taken from reference TRBV5-6 and TRBJ1-2, is DAGVTQSPTHLIKTRGQQVTLRCSPKSGHDTVSWYQQALGQGPQFIFQYYEEEERQRGNFPDRFSGHQFPNYSSELNVNALLLGDSALYLCASSQYRGGYTFGSGTRLTVV.

The J gene is TRBJ2-7, the V gene TRBV5-5; 7 nucleotides line up with TRBD2. The CDR3 is made up of 14 amino acids. Germline-derived CDR1 and CDR2 are SGHKS and YYEKEE (reference sequence). Unmatched junction bases numbered 4, after V lost 1 base and J lost 3 bases. DNA of the CDR3: TGTGCCAGCAGCTTGAGCGGGATAGGCTACGAGCAGTACTTC. Translating it yields CASSLSGIGYEQYF.

V gene TRBV5-1 combines with J gene TRBJ2-3; TRBD1 matches at 7 bases. V was clipped by 0 bases and J by 0 bases; unmatched bases: 4. Germline V CDR1 and CDR2: SGHRS, YFSETQ. The length of the CDR3 is 16 residues. The DNA for the CDR3 is TGCGCCAGCAGCTTGGGGGACAGTCCTAGCACAGATACGCAGTATTTT. Translation: CASSLGDSPSTDTQYF. Filled out from reference TRBV5-1 and TRBJ2-3, the complete variable domain reads KAGVTQTPRYLIKTRGQQVTLSCSPISGHRSVSWYQQTPGQGLQFLFEYFSETQRNKGNFPGRFSGRQFSNSRSEMNVSTLELGDSALYLCASSLGDSPSTDTQYFGPGTRLTVL.

This CDR3 is CASSPPTGQGSGQYF. The CDR3 DNA reads as TGTGCCAGCTCACCACCTACGGGACAGGGTTCGGGGCAGTACTTC. The rearrangement joins TRBV18 to TRBJ2-7; 9 nucleotides agree with TRBD1. Unmatched junction bases numbered 9, after V lost 0 bases and J lost 9 bases. This CDR3 contains 15 residues. Germline-derived CDR1 and CDR2 are KGHSH and LQKENI.

V is TRBV27 and J is TRBJ1-1, with a tentative D call TRBD1 (5 bases). CDR3 size: 16 residues. V was trimmed by 5 bases and J by 1 base, leaving 17 bases between them. Germline V lookup: CDR1 MNHEY, CDR2 SMNVEV (reference sequence). The CDR3 coding sequence is TGTGCCAGCAGTCCAACCGGCGGGGGGGAGAACACTGAAGCTTTCTTT. Residues: CASSPTGGGENTEAFF.

The chain uses TRBV5-6 and TRBJ2-5; 8 bases align to TRBD1. V gave up 2 bases and J gave up 5 bases; unmatched junction bases: 2. The CDR3 has 13 residues. Germline V gene lookup returns CDR1 SGHDT and CDR2 YYEEEE. The CDR3 sequence: CASSFQGAETQYF. The CDR3 nucleotides read TGTGCCAGCAGCTTCCAGGGGGCTGAGACCCAGTACTTC.

The chain uses TRBV6-6 and TRBJ1-1; D possibly corresponds to TRBD1 (5 bases). The germline V gene encodes CDR1 MNHNY and CDR2 SVGAGI (reference sequence). The CDR3 has 15 residues. V was pared by 2 bases and J by 1 base, with 11 bases between. The CDR3: CASSYGQGQNTEAFF. DNA for the CDR3: TGTGCCAGCAGTTACGGGCAGGGCCAGAACACTGAAGCTTTCTTT.

CDR3 in DNA: TGTGCCAGCAGCCTGGAGAGCGGGGGGGGCCCCCTGCGTGAGCAGTTCTTC. It translates to CASSLESGGGPLREQFF. The J gene is TRBJ2-1, the V gene TRBV11-2; 10 positions match TRBD2. The CDR3 runs 17 residues. After removal of 5 bases from V and 9 bases from J, the junction contained 16 bases not matched to a gene. Germline CDR1 SGHAT, CDR2 FQNNGV.

The V and J genes are TRBV6-5 and TRBJ1-2; 10 bases line up with TRBD1. This CDR3 is built from 14 residues. The germline CDR1 and CDR2 sequences are MNHEY and SVGAGI. The J segment lost 2 bases and the V segment lost 4 bases, leaving 1 base of the junction unmatched. In DNA, the CDR3 is TGTGCCAGCAGTTTGGACAGGGGGAACTATGGCTACACCTTC. This sequence encodes CASSLDRGNYGYTF.